Listed below are T cell receptor beta chains from one sample, sequenced in a study of T-cell memory formation after mild COVID-19. In TCRdb, the 5' RACE reads were re-called with MiXCR into one record per CDR3 protein. The table has over 120,000 distinct CDR3 sequences, over 6% seen once. The specimen sequenced was PBMCs or a T cell subset sorted from them (not recorded which). These receptors were obtained from an adult woman who had mild COVID-19 (a few samples of this study predate the infection). Cell type and time point are not known. The CDR3 runs from the conserved cysteine through the conserved F or W. D genes are given only for firm matches. The size entry is marked missing in some rows and otherwise reads once, few, many or a size class.

abundance	v_gene	j_gene	d_gene	CDR3aa	CDR3nt
.	TRBV7-9	TRBJ1-5	.	CASSLAGGVNQPQHF	TGTGCCAGCAGCTTAGCGGGTGGGGTAAATCAGCCCCAGCATTTT
many	TRBV28	TRBJ1-5	.	CARKRGTSNQPQHF	TGTGCCAGAAAACGGGGGACCAGCAATCAGCCCCAGCATTTT
many	TRBV7-2	TRBJ2-1	TRBD2	CASSYTAGVTYNEQFF	TGTGCCAGCAGCTACACAGCGGGGGTTACTTACAATGAGCAGTTCTTC
few	TRBV9	TRBJ1-1	.	CASSVGPRLNTEAFF	TGTGCCAGCAGCGTGGGGCCTCGTCTGAACACTGAAGCTTTCTTT
many	TRBV12-3/TRBV12-4	TRBJ2-7	TRBD1	CASSLPGGAGEQYF	TGTGCCAGCAGCTTACCAGGGGGCGCGGGGGAGCAGTACTTC
many	TRBV6-2/TRBV6-3	TRBJ2-7	TRBD2	CASLGLAGLNEQYF	TGTGCCAGCCTCGGACTAGCGGGACTCAACGAGCAGTACTTC
.	TRBV5-1	TRBJ2-3	.	CASSPQGGGTDTQYF	TGCGCCAGCAGCCCGCAGGGTGGGGGCACAGATACGCAGTATTTT
.	TRBV7-2	TRBJ2-7	.	CASSLVGGYEQYF	TGTGCCAGCAGCTTAGTTGGCGGTTACGAGCAGTACTTC
.	TRBV5-1	TRBJ2-1	.	CASRNDGSYNEQFF	TGCGCCAGCAGAAACGATGGGTCCTACAATGAGCAGTTCTTC
few	TRBV3-1	TRBJ1-2	TRBD1	CASSQALRQGRAYGYTF	TGTGCCAGCAGCCAAGCGCTCCGACAGGGAAGAGCCTATGGCTACACCTTC
many	TRBV12-3/TRBV12-4	TRBJ2-4	TRBD1	CASSSRTGEKDIQYF	TGTGCCAGCAGCAGCCGGACAGGAGAAAAGGACATTCAGTACTTC
few	TRBV5-5	TRBJ1-4	.	CASSRTATNEKLFF	TGTGCCAGCAGCCGGACAGCAACTAATGAAAAACTGTTTTTT
many	TRBV5-1	TRBJ2-5	TRBD2	CASSLVGGGQETQYF	TGCGCCAGCAGCTTGGTTGGCGGGGGCCAAGAGACCCAGTACTTC
.	TRBV24-1	TRBJ1-2	.	CATSDLRWGYTF	TGTGCCACCAGTGATCTCCGGTGGGGCTACACCTTC
few	TRBV12-3/TRBV12-4	TRBJ1-4	.	CASSSSGAPNEKLFF	TGTGCCAGCAGTTCTTCAGGGGCCCCGAATGAAAAACTGTTTTTT
few	TRBV6-2/TRBV6-3	TRBJ2-1	TRBD2	CASSYPSGSVEQFF	TGTGCCAGCAGTTACCCGAGCGGGAGTGTTGAGCAGTTCTTC
.	TRBV12-3/TRBV12-4	TRBJ1-2	TRBD1	CASRSTGNYGYTF	TGTGCCAGCAGGTCGACAGGGAACTATGGCTACACCTTC
.	TRBV10-3	TRBJ2-5	TRBD1	CAISPGTAQETQYF	TGTGCCATCAGCCCGGGGACAGCCCAAGAGACCCAGTACTTC
few	TRBV6-5	TRBJ2-7	TRBD1	CASSYSAGQGSYEQYF	TGTGCCAGCAGTTACTCGGCCGGACAGGGTTCCTACGAGCAGTACTTC
few	TRBV7-9	TRBJ2-1	.	CASSSMDRNNEQFF	TGTGCCAGCAGCTCGATGGACAGAAACAATGAGCAGTTCTTC
.	TRBV12-3/TRBV12-4	TRBJ2-5	TRBD2	CASSFRLAGALGTQYF	TGTGCCAGCAGTTTTCGGCTAGCGGGTGCCCTTGGGACCCAGTACTTC
few	TRBV6-1	TRBJ2-6	.	CASSEQPIHSGANVLTF	TGTGCCAGCAGTGAACAACCGATCCACTCTGGGGCCAACGTCCTGACTTTC
many	TRBV3-1	TRBJ2-7	.	CASSQGYEQYF	TGTGCCAGCAGCCAAGGATACGAGCAGTACTTC
many	TRBV19	TRBJ1-2	TRBD1	CASRQGDYGYTF	TGTGCCAGTCGTCAGGGGGACTATGGCTACACCTTC
few	TRBV5-1	TRBJ2-3	.	CASSWGPDTQYF	TGCGCCAGCAGCTGGGGGCCAGATACGCAGTATTTT
few	TRBV3-1	TRBJ2-7	TRBD1	CASSQSGTGKVEQYF	TGTGCCAGCAGCCAGTCCGGGACAGGGAAGGTCGAGCAGTACTTC
.	TRBV4-3	TRBJ1-1	.	CASSQDRQKAFF	TGCGCCAGCAGCCAAGATAGGCAAAAAGCTTTCTTT
few	TRBV27	TRBJ2-7	.	CASRPGRPFYEQYF	TGTGCCAGCAGGCCCGGTAGACCCTTCTACGAGCAGTACTTC
.	TRBV11-3	TRBJ2-1	.	CASSLGLVNEQFF	TGTGCCAGCAGCTTAGGGCTAGTCAATGAGCAGTTCTTC
few	TRBV3-1	TRBJ2-7	.	CASSHGPDEQYF	TGTGCCAGCAGCCACGGACCTGACGAGCAGTACTTC
many	TRBV12-3/TRBV12-4	TRBJ2-3	.	CASSRGTDTQYF	TGTGCCAGCAGTCGAGGGACAGATACGCAGTATTTT
many	TRBV7-2	TRBJ2-3	TRBD1	CASSLGGRGPTDTQYF	TGTGCCAGCAGCTTAGGTGGCAGGGGGCCCACAGATACGCAGTATTTT
few	TRBV29-1	TRBJ2-7	.	CSVGRQGTTYEQYF	TGCAGCGTTGGTAGACAGGGGACTACCTACGAGCAGTACTTC
many	TRBV7-3	TRBJ2-3	TRBD2	CASSRLAGGPGTDTQYF	TGTGCCAGCAGCCGACTAGCGGGAGGCCCGGGCACAGATACGCAGTATTTT
.	TRBV6-1	TRBJ1-1	.	CASTSPRQVDTEAFF	TGTGCCAGCACTAGCCCTAGACAGGTGGACACTGAAGCTTTCTTT
.	TRBV18	TRBJ2-7	.	CASSSQGDYEQYF	TGTGCCAGCTCATCGCAGGGTGACTACGAGCAGTACTTC
few	TRBV7-9	TRBJ2-3	TRBD2	CASRPGLAGITDTQYF	TGTGCCAGCAGGCCAGGACTAGCGGGGATCACAGATACGCAGTATTTT
.	TRBV24-1	TRBJ2-7	TRBD2	CATSPGTSGSYEQYF	TGTGCCACCAGCCCCGGGACTAGCGGATCCTACGAGCAGTACTTC
.	TRBV5-6	TRBJ2-5	TRBD2	CASSQRLAGGQETQYF	TGTGCCAGCAGCCAAAGACTAGCGGGAGGCCAAGAGACCCAGTACTTC
.	TRBV27	TRBJ1-1	.	CASSLSPGRTRTEAFF	TGTGCCAGCAGTTTATCGCCGGGCAGGACTAGGACTGAAGCTTTCTTT
.	TRBV2	TRBJ2-2	.	CASSAGYTGELFF	TGTGCCAGCAGTGCAGGGTACACCGGGGAGCTGTTTTTT
many	TRBV5-1	TRBJ2-3	.	CASSDPTGADTQYF	TGCGCCAGCAGCGACCCGACTGGCGCAGATACGCAGTATTTT
many	TRBV6-2/TRBV6-3	TRBJ1-1	.	CASSYAFMNTEAFF	TGTGCCAGCAGTTACGCGTTTATGAACACTGAAGCTTTCTTT
many	TRBV7-9	TRBJ2-5	.	CASSSPSETQYF	TGTGCCAGCAGCTCTCCCAGCGAGACCCAGTACTTC
few	TRBV18	TRBJ1-1	TRBD1	CASSPGQGMGITEAFF	TGTGCCAGCTCACCAGGACAGGGGATGGGAATTACTGAAGCTTTCTTT
many	TRBV12-3/TRBV12-4	TRBJ2-5	TRBD2	CASSLVRGGRAPKLQETQYF	TGTGCCAGCAGTTTAGTCCGCGGCGGGAGGGCCCCTAAACTCCAAGAGACCCAGTACTTC
few	TRBV19	TRBJ2-5	.	CASSTTIDYRGETQYF	TGTGCCAGTAGTACCACGATCGACTACCGGGGGGAGACCCAGTACTTC
.	TRBV23-1	TRBJ2-6	TRBD1	CASSPTPGRGPGANVLTF	TGCGCCAGCAGTCCCACCCCGGGCAGGGGGCCTGGGGCCAACGTCCTGACTTTC
many	TRBV12-3/TRBV12-4	TRBJ1-2	.	CASSPARDYGYTF	TGTGCCAGCAGCCCGGCTCGGGACTATGGCTACACCTTC
many	TRBV27	TRBJ2-7	TRBD1	CASSDAGGREQYF	TGTGCCAGCAGTGATGCAGGGGGCCGAGAGCAGTACTTC
few	TRBV3-1	TRBJ2-5	.	CASSQKYQETQYF	TGTGCCAGCAGCCAAAAGTACCAAGAGACCCAGTACTTC
few	TRBV7-9	TRBJ2-5	TRBD2	CASSTDGTSAQETQYF	TGTGCCAGCAGCACCGACGGGACTAGCGCCCAAGAGACCCAGTACTTC
many	TRBV12-3/TRBV12-4	TRBJ2-5	.	CASTEPGAGETQYF	TGTGCCAGCACCGAACCCGGGGCAGGGGAGACCCAGTACTTC
few	TRBV7-2	TRBJ2-5	.	CASSPPLGSQETQYF	TGTGCCAGCAGCCCCCCACTAGGATCTCAAGAGACCCAGTACTTC
few	TRBV12-3/TRBV12-4	TRBJ2-1	TRBD1	CASRPLLGTGTHEQFF	TGTGCCAGCAGGCCTCTTTTAGGGACAGGGACGCATGAGCAGTTCTTC
.	TRBV29-1	TRBJ2-2	TRBD2	CSVPRGTSHNTGELFF	TGCAGCGTCCCACGGGGGACTAGCCATAACACCGGGGAGCTGTTTTTT
.	TRBV6-6	TRBJ2-1	TRBD2	CASSYSESIAGELNEQFF	TGTGCCAGCAGTTACTCCGAGAGTATAGCGGGGGAGTTAAATGAGCAGTTCTTC